This passage covers 28 T cell receptor beta chains from one sample sequenced in a study of T cell responses to AZD1222 COVID-19 vaccine. Method: immunoSEQ multiplex PCR; TCRdb's copy keeps in-frame clones and lacks some. The sample shows tens of thousands of clones, roughly nine tenths of them seen only once. The sample in question was peripheral blood, obtained 28 days after the second AZD1222 dose. Receptors originate from an adult who received the AZD1222 COVID-19 vaccine.

This sequence joins TRBV12-3 or TRBV12-4 and TRBJ2-3; 7 positions agree with TRBD2. This CDR3 comprises 13 residues. The junction had 5 bases not matched to a gene; V was cut back by 7 bases and J by 4 bases. The CDR3 coding sequence is TGTGCCAGCACCGCCCTAGCGGCAGATACGCAGTATTTT. As protein: CASTALAADTQYF.

The sample holds a few counts of this clone. V is TRBV3-1 (or the pseudogene TRBV3-2) and J is TRBJ2-3; 15 bases are a match to TRBD2. Germline CDR1 LGHDT, CDR2 YNNKEL (reference sequence). The CDR3 extends over 18 amino acids. V was pared by 0 bases and J by 3 bases, with 4 bases of the junction left unmatched. CDR3 amino acids: CASSQEIGLAGGTDTQYF. The CDR3 bases are TGTGCCAGCAGCCAAGAAATCGGACTAGCGGGGGGGACAGATACGCAGTATTTT.

This clone was detected only a few times. The chain employs TRBV2 and TRBJ1-1; D remains unclear. The CDR3 sequence is 12 residues long. Trimming cost V 6 bases and J 5 bases, with 10 bases left between them. Germline loops: CDR1 SNHLY, CDR2 FYNNEI. The CDR3 reads CASRDTGTEAFF. CDR3 bases: TGTGCCAGCAGAGATACCGGGACTGAAGCTTTCTTT.

This chain links TRBV5-6 with TRBJ2-3, with 8 positions matching TRBD1. Germline lookup yields CDR1 SGHDT and CDR2 YYEEEE. This CDR3 region has 15 residues. Trimming cost V 2 bases and J 3 bases; bases outside gene matches: 5. For the CDR3, the DNA is TGTGCCAGCAGCTTCAGGGGGCGGGTGACAGATACGCAGTATTTT. Translated: CASSFRGRVTDTQYF.

The rearrangement links TRBV10-3 to TRBJ2-2, with 11 bases matching TRBD1. The CDR3 length is 13 residues. Germline values: CDR1 ENHRY, CDR2 SYGVKD. The trim removed 8 bases at V and 4 bases at J, leaving 0 bases unmatched. The CDR3 DNA sequence: TGTGCCATCGGGACAGGGGGCACCGGGGAGCTGTTTTTT. This encodes CAIGTGGTGELFF.

The chain is built from TRBV4-1 and TRBJ2-5, with TRBD1 matching over 7 bases. Trimming took 1 base from V and 1 from J; bases not matched to a gene: 6. Germline V gene sequence: CDR1 MGHRA, CDR2 YSYEKL. CDR3 length equals 16 residues. The CDR3 here is CASSQAPRGTQETQYF. DNA for the CDR3: TGCGCCAGCAGCCAAGCCCCCAGGGGGACCCAAGAGACCCAGTACTTC.

The gene calls are TRBV28 and TRBJ1-5; perhaps TRBD1 as D (6 bases). The CDR3 length is 15 residues. Per germline, CDR1 MDHEN and CDR2 SYDVKM. Trimming removed 4 bases at V and 2 bases at J, with 12 bases between. CDR3 residues: CASSSRGEGNQPQHF. CDR3 coding DNA: TGTGCCAGCAGTTCCAGGGGCGAGGGCAATCAGCCCCAGCATTTT. The complete variable domain, with remaining parts taken from reference TRBV28 and TRBJ1-5, reads DVKVTQSSRYLVKRTGEKVFLECVQDMDHENMFWYRQDPGLGLRLIYFSYDVKMKEKGDIPEGYSVSREKKERFSLILESASTNQTSMYLCASSSRGEGNQPQHFGDGTRLSIL.

This clone was seen just once. CDR3 nucleotide sequence: TGTGCCAGCAGTTTTTCAGGGTTGGGTAATGAGCAGTTCTTC. As protein: CASSFSGLGNEQFF. The rearrangement joins TRBV27 to TRBJ2-1; TRBD1 might be the D (5 bases). This CDR3 contains 14 residues. The germline V gene has CDR1 MNHEY and CDR2 SMNVEV (reference sequence). With 3 bases removed from V and 7 bases from J, the gap between germline ends came to 13 bases.

The chain is built from TRBV29-1 and TRBJ1-5, with a tentative D call TRBD1 (6 bases). Germline CDR1 and CDR2: SQVTM and ANQGSEA. The CDR3 loop spans 13 amino acids. V gave up 6 bases and J gave up 1 base, with 10 bases separating them. The DNA of the CDR3 is TGCAGCGTGATAGGACAGAGCAATCAGCCCCAGCATTTT. This gives the protein CSVIGQSNQPQHF.

The rearrangement joins TRBV27 to TRBJ2-2; the D is unclear. The length of the CDR3 is 12 residues. V lost 5 bases and J 4 bases, leaving 5 bases between the germline ends. The germline V gene has CDR1 MNHEY and CDR2 SMNVEV (reference sequence). This CDR3 reads CASSVFTGELFF. The CDR3 DNA reads TGTGCCAGCAGTGTCTTCACCGGGGAGCTGTTTTTT.

J is TRBJ1-6 and V is TRBV19, with TRBD1 identical over 8 bases. CDR1 and CDR2 from the germline V gene are LNHDA and SQIVND (reference sequence). With 6 bases clipped from V and 10 bases from J, the junction kept 11 bases outside the gene matches. CDR3 length: 15 residues. The chain's CDR3 is CASSASRTGWSPLHF. In DNA, the CDR3 is TGTGCCAGTAGCGCGTCCAGGACAGGGTGGTCACCCCTCCACTTT.

V is TRBV5-4 and J is TRBJ2-2, with D tentatively TRBD1 (5 bases). V dropped 5 bases and J dropped 2 bases, with 16 bases sitting between them. The CDR3 is 16 residues long. The germline CDR1 and CDR2 sequences are SGHNT and YYREEE (reference sequence). The CDR3 coding sequence is TGTGCCAGCAGATCTTTGCCTGGACATAACACCGGGGAGCTGTTTTTT. Protein product: CASRSLPGHNTGELFF. The entire variable domain, with the rest obtained from reference TRBV5-4 and TRBJ2-2, is as follows: ETGVTQSPTHLIKTRGQQVTLRCSSQSGHNTVSWYQQALGQGPQFIFQYYREEENGRGNFPPRFSGLQFPNYSSELNVNALELDDSALYLCASRSLPGHNTGELFFGEGSRLTVL.

The rearrangement links TRBV2 to TRBJ2-3; tentative D call: TRBD2 (6 bases). The CDR3 length is 15 residues. V was clipped by 1 base and J by 5 bases, with 13 bases between them. Germline CDR1 SNHLY, CDR2 FYNNEI. CDR3 sequence reads: CASSEVERVLDTQYF. CDR3 DNA sequence: TGTGCCAGCAGTGAAGTGGAGCGGGTTTTAGATACGCAGTATTTT.

The CDR3 DNA reads TGCAGCGTTGGACCGCAGGATGGCTACACCTTC. As protein: CSVGPQDGYTF. The chain couples TRBV29-1 to TRBJ1-2; D is unresolved. The CDR3 totals 11 residues. The germline CDR1 and CDR2 sequences are SQVTM and ANQGSEA. V was trimmed by 4 bases and J by 6 bases, leaving 9 bases between them.

This clone was found once. This chain connects TRBV5-1 to TRBJ2-5; D gene uncertain. V gave up 0 bases and J gave up 1 base, with 10 bases separating them. Germline V CDR1 and CDR2: SGHRS, YFSETQ. The CDR3 covers 15 residues. The CDR3 sequence: CASSLDLVGQETQYF. The CDR3 DNA sequence: TGCGCCAGCAGCTTGGATCTTGTGGGCCAAGAGACCCAGTACTTC. Variable domain in full (rest from reference TRBV5-1 and TRBJ2-5): KAGVTQTPRYLIKTRGQQVTLSCSPISGHRSVSWYQQTPGQGLQFLFEYFSETQRNKGNFPGRFSGRQFSNSRSEMNVSTLELGDSALYLCASSLDLVGQETQYFGPGTRLLVL.

CDR3 region: CASSLAQGSVNEQFF. CDR3 in DNA: TGCGCCAGCAGCTTGGCTCAGGGATCGGTCAATGAGCAGTTCTTC. The chain has TRBV5-1 and TRBJ2-1, with TRBD1 as a possible D gene (5 bases). With 0 bases removed from V and 6 bases from J, the gap between germline ends came to 13 bases. This CDR3 has 15 amino acids. The germline V gene has CDR1 SGHRS and CDR2 YFSETQ.

This rearrangement joins TRBV7-8 to TRBJ1-5; D might be TRBD1 (6 bases). The germline CDR1 and CDR2 sequences are SGHVS and FQNEAQ. V lost 5 bases, J lost 3 bases, and 8 bases lay in between. This CDR3 region has 13 residues. CDR3 sequence: CASSRDNNQPQHF. The CDR3 nucleotides are TGTGCCAGCAGCCGGGACAACAATCAGCCCCAGCATTTT.

This chain uses TRBV7-8 with TRBJ1-1; D uncertain. The germline CDR1 and CDR2 sequences are SGHVS and FQNEAQ. The CDR3 covers 13 residues. V dropped 2 bases and J dropped 0 bases, with 4 bases sitting between them. In DNA, the CDR3 is TGTGCCAGCAGCTTATTCCTGAACACTGAAGCTTTCTTT. It codes for CASSLFLNTEAFF. Filled out from reference TRBV7-8 and TRBJ1-1, the complete variable domain reads GAGVSQSPRYKVAKRGQDVALRCDPISGHVSLFWYQQALGQGPEFLTYFQNEAQLDKSGLPSDRFFAERPEGSVSTLKIQRTQQEDSAVYLCASSLFLNTEAFFGQGTRLTVV.

This chain uses TRBV19 with TRBJ1-3; D is unresolved. Trimming removed 10 bases at V and 7 bases at J, with 17 bases between. The CDR3 consists of 13 residues. Germline V lookup: CDR1 LNHDA, CDR2 SQIVND (reference sequence). The CDR3 DNA reads as TGTGCCACCAGAGGCCCCGTACACAACACCATATATTTT. This sequence encodes CATRGPVHNTIYF.

The chain joins TRBV4-1 to TRBJ1-1; D gene ambiguous. V was clipped by 5 bases and J by 2 bases, with 18 bases between them. Germline CDR1 and CDR2: MGHRA and YSYEKL. The CDR3 extends over 16 amino acids. CDR3 sequence: CASSLTGNSLNTEAFF. As DNA, the CDR3 is TGCGCCAGCAGCTTAACCGGGAATTCGTTAAACACTGAAGCTTTCTTT.

The V and J genes are TRBV10-3 and TRBJ2-5; 10 bases fit TRBD2. The CDR3 spans 16 residues. Germline CDR1 and CDR2: ENHRY and SYGVKD. Losses at the gene ends were 4 bases for V and 8 bases for J; bases not matched to a gene: 13. The CDR3 DNA sequence: TGTGCCATCAGTGCCCAAGGCGGACTAGCGGTCACAACCCAGTACTTC. Its translation is CAISAQGGLAVTTQYF.

Only a few counts were recorded for this clone. DNA of the CDR3: TGTGCCAGCAGCCAAGTACCCCTACTGGAGGGTCTCCAGCCCCAGCATTTT. Translation: CASSQVPLLEGLQPQHF. The rearrangement joins TRBV3-1 (or the pseudogene TRBV3-2) to TRBJ1-5; no definite D call. This CDR3 region has 17 residues. V dropped 1 base and J dropped 7 bases, with 20 bases sitting between them. Germline CDR1 LGHDT, CDR2 YNNKEL (reference sequence).

This chain links TRBV5-6 with TRBJ2-7; D might be TRBD2 (5 bases). V lost 0 bases to trimming and J lost 0 bases, with 7 bases between them. The V gene's germline CDR1 is SGHDT and CDR2 YYEEEE. The CDR3 has 14 amino acids. CDR3 sequence reads: CASSLGGSSYEQYV. The CDR3 region has the DNA TGTGCCAGCAGCTTGGGTGGGAGCTCCTACGAGCAGTACGTC.

The rearrangement links TRBV9 to TRBJ2-3, with D tentatively TRBD1 or TRBD2 (6 bases each). V gave up 0 bases and J gave up 5 bases, with 13 bases separating them. The CDR3 length is 15 residues. CDR1 and CDR2 (germline): SGDLS, YYNGEE. CDR3 loop: CASSVGGARRDTQYF. Here the CDR3 DNA reads TGTGCCAGCAGCGTAGGGGGGGCGCGGAGAGATACGCAGTATTTT.

J is TRBJ1-4 and V is TRBV5-1; perhaps TRBD1 as D (6 bases). CDR3 length equals 16 residues. Germline V CDR1 and CDR2: SGHRS, YFSETQ. V was pared by 4 bases and J by 8 bases, with 21 bases between. CDR3 sequence reads: CASSLAPSRGGEKLFF. In nucleotides, the CDR3 is TGCGCCAGCAGCCTCGCTCCTTCCAGGGGCGGGGAAAAACTGTTTTTT.

V and J are TRBV28 and TRBJ2-4; perhaps TRBD1 as D (5 bases). Germline V gives CDR1 MDHEN, CDR2 SYDVKM. This CDR3 contains 16 residues. Trimming pared 5 bases from V and 2 bases from J, leaving 16 bases between. In DNA form, the CDR3 reads TGTGCCAGCAGTCCCCCCAGGGTCTTTTCCAAAAACATTCAGTACTTC. This translates into CASSPPRVFSKNIQYF.

This rearrangement joins TRBV9 to TRBJ2-5, with D perhaps matching TRBD2 (6 bases). The CDR3 consists of 14 residues. Trimming shortened V by 0 bases and J by 0 bases, and 6 bases separated the two germline ends. Germline lookup yields CDR1 SGDLS and CDR2 YYNGEE. The CDR3 DNA is TGTGCCAGCAGCGTAGGGGGGGACCAAGAGACCCAGTACTTC. It codes for CASSVGGDQETQYF.

This chain links TRBV6-5 with TRBJ2-3; 8 bases are a match to TRBD2. With V trimmed by 6 bases and J by 4 bases, 9 bases remained unmatched. This CDR3 has 15 residues. Germline-derived CDR1 and CDR2 are MNHEY and SVGAGI. DNA of the CDR3: TGTGCCAGCAGCCCCCTGGGCGGGGGGTCAGATACGCAGTATTTT. Amino acids: CASSPLGGGSDTQYF.